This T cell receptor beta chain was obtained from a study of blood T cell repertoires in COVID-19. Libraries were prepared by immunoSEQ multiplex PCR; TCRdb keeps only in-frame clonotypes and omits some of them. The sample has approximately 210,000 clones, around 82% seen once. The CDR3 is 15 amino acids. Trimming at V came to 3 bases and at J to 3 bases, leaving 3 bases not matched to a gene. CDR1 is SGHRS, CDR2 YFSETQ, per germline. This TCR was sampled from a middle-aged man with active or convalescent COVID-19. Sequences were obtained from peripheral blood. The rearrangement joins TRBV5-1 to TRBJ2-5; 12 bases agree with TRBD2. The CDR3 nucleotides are TGCGCCAGCAGCTCGCTAGCGGGGGGGAAAGAGACCCAGTACTTC. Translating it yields CASSSLAGGKETQYF.